The TCR beta chain under discussion was sequenced for a study of blood T cell repertoires in COVID-19. At the level of the study: T cells, B-cell-depleted T cells, or PBMCs provided the cDNA or gDNA that served as material.

Original processing notes: Reference gene primers were amplified, and this amplification served to estimate nucleated cell counts. The repertoire was sequenced with immunoSEQ multiplex PCR; TCRdb's copy has only in-frame clones and lacks some. That table is the source of V, J and clone size, and D and trimming were worked out from the DNA. The sample includes about 120,000 clones, about 80% of them seen just once. After removal of 6 bases from V and 7 bases from J, the junction contained 21 bases not matched to a gene. This CDR3 comprises 19 residues. Germline V gives CDR1 MNHEY, CDR2 SMNVEV (reference sequence).

The sequencing sample was made of peripheral blood. This sequence joins TRBV27 and TRBJ2-1, with 10 bases aligning to TRBD2. The receptor's source is a man between 60 and 70 years old with active or convalescent COVID-19. This CDR3 reads CASSIRATSGSYQGNEQFF. As DNA, the CDR3 is TGTGCCAGCAGCATACGGGCGACTAGCGGGTCCTACCAGGGGAATGAGCAGTTCTTC.